The 5 T cell receptor beta chains reported below all come from one sample, sequenced in a study of control samples from healthy donors and cancer patients. The method was immunoSEQ multiplex PCR; TCRdb's version includes in-frame clones alone and lacks a portion of them. The sample records over 150,000 clones, more than 90% being singletons. The sequenced material came from blood. Source of these receptors: a man aged 25-45 years in good health.

In its sample, this clone was seen a few times. The chain carries TRBV19 and TRBJ1-4; D is undetermined. With 6 bases removed from V and 7 bases from J, the gap between germline ends came to 15 bases. This CDR3 has 14 amino acids. Germline V gene lookup returns CDR1 LNHDA and CDR2 SQIVND (reference sequence). Here the CDR3 reads CASRAGRNGEKLFF. The DNA for the CDR3 is TGTGCCAGTAGGGCCGGGAGGAACGGTGAAAAACTGTTTTTT.

The rearrangement uses TRBV7-2 and TRBJ2-7, with a weak D call TRBD1 (5 bases). The V gene lost 5 bases and the J gene lost 1 base, with 15 bases spanning the gap. There are 15 residues in the CDR3. The germline CDR1 and CDR2 sequences are SGHTA and FQGNSA. CDR3 in amino acids: CASSRLLQGSYEQYF. The CDR3 DNA sequence: TGTGCCAGCAGCCGGTTATTGCAGGGTTCCTACGAGCAGTACTTC.

The chain is built from TRBV15 and TRBJ1-2, with D maybe TRBD1 (5 bases). The germline CDR1 and CDR2 sequences are LNHNV and YYDKDF (reference sequence). The germline V and J ends were trimmed by 5 bases and 1 base, with 11 bases remaining between them. The CDR3 spans 14 residues. This chain's CDR3 is CATSPGQFNYGYTF. Here the CDR3 DNA reads TGTGCCACCAGCCCGGGGCAGTTTAACTATGGCTACACCTTC. The full variable domain, completed using reference TRBV15 and TRBJ1-2, is DAMVIQNPRYQVTQFGKPVTLSCSQTLNHNVMYWYQQKSSQAPKLLFHYYDKDFNNEADTPDNFQSRRPNTSFCFLDIRSPGLGDTAMYLCATSPGQFNYGYTFGSGTRLTVV.

The rearrangement uses TRBV4-1 and TRBJ2-7, with 11 bases that match TRBD2. The CDR3 is 13 residues long. V gave up 7 bases and J gave up 5 bases; unmatched junction bases: 4. Germline values: CDR1 MGHRA, CDR2 YSYEKL. CDR3 residues: CASTLAGDDEQYF. CDR3 sequence (DNA): TGCGCCAGCACACTAGCGGGAGACGACGAGCAGTACTTC.

CDR3 protein: CSASSTPGPSLETQYF. In DNA form, the CDR3 reads TGCAGTGCTAGTAGTACACCGGGACCAAGTTTGGAGACCCAGTACTTC. The chain recombines TRBV20-1 with TRBJ2-5; the D gene could be TRBD1 or TRBD2 (5 bases each). The V end lost 3 bases, the J end lost 5 bases, and 22 bases lay between the germline ends. The germline V gene has CDR1 DFQATT and CDR2 SNEGSKA (reference sequence). This CDR3 has 16 residues.